The 17 T cell receptor beta chains reported below all come from one sample, sequenced in a study of shared clonotypes between healthy human individuals. Clones were read by immunoSEQ multiplex PCR, and TCRdb kept only the in-frame ones, dropping some. The table lists 2 million to 2.5 million clones, roughly 93% of them singletons. The sample comprised naive CD4+ T cells from PBMCs. Subset of the sample: CD45RA+ positively selected. All receptors derive from a man between 18 and 29 years old in good health. Some clones in this sample may be carry-over from other donors' samples.

This clone has just a few counts. In the same sample, other DNA sequences code for this CDR3. J is TRBJ2-2 and V is TRBV5-1, with TRBD1 matching 10 bases. CDR1 is SGHRS and CDR2 is YFSETQ in the germline V gene. The CDR3 loop spans 14 amino acids. Losses at the gene ends were 4 bases for V and 5 bases for J; bases not matched to a gene: 2. The CDR3 protein is CASSPGQGTGELFF. The CDR3 DNA is TGCGCCAGCAGCCCGGGACAGGGGACCGGGGAGCTGTTTTTT.

This clone was seen just once. The chain has TRBV5-6 and TRBJ1-2, with TRBD1 matching 8 bases. After removal of 4 bases from V and 4 bases from J, the junction contained 6 bases not matched to a gene. The germline CDR1 and CDR2 sequences are SGHDT and YYEEEE. The CDR3 runs 14 residues. CDR3 coding DNA: TGTGCCAGCAGCGTTGACAGGGGCCCCTATGGCTACACCTTC. The encoded protein is CASSVDRGPYGYTF.

This chain connects TRBV19 to TRBJ1-2, with D possibly being TRBD1 (6 bases). The V gene's germline CDR1 is LNHDA and CDR2 SQIVND (reference sequence). V lost 5 bases, J lost 6 bases, and 13 bases lay in between. CDR3 length equals 13 residues. Here the CDR3 reads CASSPRGRNGYTF. The CDR3 nucleotides read TGTGCCAGTAGTCCGAGGGGGAGAAATGGCTACACCTTC.

The chain combines TRBV2 with TRBJ2-1; 7 bases match TRBD1. Germline V gene sequence: CDR1 SNHLY, CDR2 FYNNEI. V was clipped by 7 bases and J by 4 bases; unmatched bases: 7. The CDR3 extends over 14 amino acids. CDR3: CASTGDSNYNEQFF. The CDR3, as DNA: TGTGCCAGCACAGGGGACAGCAATTACAATGAGCAGTTCTTC. The variable domain in full, completed from reference TRBV2 and TRBJ2-1, reads EPEVTQTPSHQVTQMGQEVILRCVPISNHLYFYWYRQILGQKVEFLVSFYNNEISEKSEIFDDQFSVERPDGSNFTLKIRSTKLEDSAMYFCASTGDSNYNEQFFGPGTRLTVL.

This clone appeared once. The CDR3 coding sequence is TGCGCCAGCAGCTTGGCGGACAGGGGGGACGGCGAGCAGTACTTC. It specifies CASSLADRGDGEQYF. The rearrangement uses TRBV5-1 and TRBJ2-5; 10 bases fit TRBD1. The better agreement between TRBJ2-7 and the DNA end casts doubt on the J call. This CDR3 is built from 15 residues. Germline V gives CDR1 SGHRS, CDR2 YFSETQ.

This rearrangement joins TRBV18 to TRBJ1-5; D is perhaps TRBD1 (6 bases). Germline CDR1 KGHSH, CDR2 LQKENI. V was pared by 3 bases and J by 3 bases, with 21 bases between. This CDR3 comprises 18 residues. The CDR3 loop reads CASSPFPNRADNNQPQHF. The CDR3 nucleotides read TGTGCCAGCTCACCCTTTCCCAACAGGGCGGACAACAATCAGCCCCAGCATTTT.

The chain employs TRBV2 and TRBJ2-1, with no clear D. V lost 1 base and J lost 8, with 12 bases in between. The CDR3 has 14 residues. CDR1 and CDR2 (germline): SNHLY, FYNNEI. The CDR3 DNA reads as TGTGCCAGCAGTGAAGGGTCGGCAGCGCATGAGCAGTTCTTC. This gives the protein CASSEGSAAHEQFF.

The chain uses TRBV11-2 and TRBJ2-3; D gene unclear. Germline V lookup: CDR1 SGHAT, CDR2 FQNNGV. The CDR3 is 10 residues long. Trimming removed 6 bases at V and 7 bases at J, with 5 bases between. The CDR3 bases are TGTGCCAGCAGGGGGAATACGCAGTATTTT. It is translated as CASRGNTQYF. Combining the CDR3 with reference TRBV11-2 and TRBJ2-3 gives the whole variable domain EAGVAQSPRYKIIEKRQSVAFWCNPISGHATLYWYQQILGQGPKLLIQFQNNGVVDDSQLPKDRFSAERLKGVDSTLKIQPAKLEDSAVYLCASRGNTQYFGPGTRLTVL.

The CDR3 nucleotides are TGCGCCAGCAGCACCCGGACAGGGGGCGACGAGCAGTACTTC. It specifies CASSTRTGGDEQYF. The J gene is TRBJ2-7, the V gene TRBV5-1, with 11 bases fitting TRBD1. The CDR3 extends over 14 amino acids. CDR1 and CDR2 (germline): SGHRS, YFSETQ. The V gene end was trimmed by 4 bases and the J gene end by 5 bases; junction bases not matched to a gene: 5.

This clone was seen just once. The J gene is TRBJ2-7, the V gene TRBV29-1; D is tentatively TRBD1 or TRBD2 (5 bases each). The CDR3 extends over 12 amino acids. Per the germline V gene, CDR1 is SQVTM and CDR2 is ANQGSEA. With 4 bases removed from V and 5 bases from J, the gap between germline ends came to 12 bases. Written as DNA, the CDR3 is TGCAGCGTTGTGTCAGGGACCGACGAGCAGTACTTC. Protein product: CSVVSGTDEQYF.

The rearrangement joins TRBV6-5 to TRBJ2-3, with 7 bases fitting TRBD2. The V segment lost 6 bases and the J segment 10 bases; nucleotides outside the gene matches: 16. Germline V lookup: CDR1 MNHEY, CDR2 SVGAGI. The CDR3 loop spans 15 amino acids. CDR3 nucleotide sequence: TGTGCCAGCAGCCGGGGAAAATTCGGACTAGTTGCGCAGTATTTT. Translating it yields CASSRGKFGLVAQYF.

Concerning this clone itself: Other DNA sequences in this sample translate to the same CDR3. V gene TRBV7-9 combines with J gene TRBJ2-5, with a weak D call TRBD1 (6 bases). The CDR3 has 14 amino acids. The ends were cut back, 0 bases at V and 2 bases at J, with 7 bases in the middle. Germline CDR1 is SEHNR and CDR2 is FQNEAQ (reference sequence). CDR3 DNA: TGTGCCAGCAGCTTAGCGGGGGCACAAGAGACCCAGTACTTC. Encoded protein: CASSLAGAQETQYF.

The chain joins TRBV2 to TRBJ1-1; D is possibly TRBD1 (5 bases). CDR1 is SNHLY, CDR2 FYNNEI, per germline. V dropped 7 bases and J dropped 5 bases, with 20 bases sitting between them. The CDR3 is made up of 15 amino acids. The CDR3 here is CASTPRGLLQTEAFF. The CDR3 DNA reads TGTGCCAGCACTCCGCGGGGGTTACTTCAGACTGAAGCTTTCTTT.

V is TRBV7-2 and J is TRBJ1-1; D is unclear. CDR1 is SGHTA, CDR2 FQGNSA, per germline. V shed 1 base and J shed 6 bases, with 12 bases lying between them. This CDR3 has 14 residues. The CDR3 coding sequence is TGTGCCAGCAGCTTAGACTGGGGAAGGGCTGAAGCTTTCTTT. This gives the protein CASSLDWGRAEAFF. Together with reference TRBV7-2 and TRBJ1-1, the CDR3 gives the full variable domain: GAGVSQSPSNKVTEKGKDVELRCDPISGHTALYWYRQSLGQGLEFLIYFQGNSAPDKSGLPSDRFSAERTGGSVSTLTIQRTQQEDSAVYLCASSLDWGRAEAFFGQGTRLTVV.

The rearrangement uses TRBV9 and TRBJ1-1, with TRBD1 matching over 7 bases. Germline V lookup: CDR1 SGDLS, CDR2 YYNGEE. This CDR3 has 13 residues. J lost 4 bases, V lost 4 bases, and 4 bases had no gene match. The chain's CDR3 is CASSPRTGTEAFF. The CDR3 bases are TGTGCCAGCAGCCCCCGGACAGGCACTGAAGCTTTCTTT. The variable domain in full, with the rest retrieved from reference TRBV9 and TRBJ1-1, is DSGVTQTPKHLITATGQRVTLRCSPRSGDLSVYWYQQSLDQGLQFLIQYYNGEERAKGNILERFSAQQFPDLHSELNLSSLELGDSALYFCASSPRTGTEAFFGQGTRLTVV.

The chain employs TRBV30 and TRBJ1-2; D not certain. This CDR3 has 11 amino acids. The V end lost 5 bases, the J end lost 4 bases, and 8 bases lay between the germline ends. Germline CDR1 reads GTSNPN; CDR2 reads SVGIG (reference sequence). The CDR3 nucleotides read TGTGCCTGGGAAACCTTCTATGGCTACACCTTC. Residues: CAWETFYGYTF.

This chain joins TRBV6-5 and TRBJ2-7; D remains unclear. Germline V CDR1 and CDR2: MNHEY, SVGAGI. The CDR3 extends over 13 amino acids. V lost 6 bases, J lost 0 bases, and 9 bases lay in between. The CDR3, as DNA: TGTGCCAGCAGCTATCTTAGCTCCTACGAGCAGTACTTC. As protein: CASSYLSSYEQYF.